This T cell receptor beta chain was captured in a study of T-cell reconstitution after alpha-beta-depleted transplantation in children. Study outcomes and limitations: At day 60, the high TCRbeta diversity found in some patients originated from recipient T cells and thymic progenitors that had survived. After transplant, at about two months, alpha-beta T cells were reportedly derived from several hundred expanded graft clones. It was newly produced T cells that mostly accounted for T-cell counts and diversity one year after transplant.

TCRbeta library construction was performed incorporating unique molecular identifiers. In TCRdb, the PCR reads were re-called with MiXCR into one record per CDR3 protein. This table holds approximately 1,000,000 distinct CDR3 sequences, less than 30% found once. Germline V gene data show CDR1 as DFQATT and CDR2 as SNEGSKA (reference sequence). The V and J ends lost 0 bases and 8 bases, in that order; junction bases with no gene match: 14. The CDR3 contains 17 residues. This clonotype was found a few times. The antigen is not known. This sequence joins TRBV20-1 and TRBJ2-1; TRBD2 matches at 9 bases. Material: PBMCs, mostly from graft donor cells, obtained 360 days after TCRalphabeta/CD19-depleted stem cell transplant. This clonotype originated in a boy in the first two years of life who had a stem cell transplant for SCID, so the T cells may come from the graft donor. The CDR3 loop is CSAREAPRGGHLDEQFF. The CDR3, as DNA: TGCAGTGCTAGAGAAGCCCCGCGGGGGGGCCACCTAGATGAGCAGTTCTTC.